The entry below gives a single TCR beta chain sequence along with its context. This clonotype was seen repeatedly, ten times or more. Its antigen remains unidentified. Base-call qualities are not available, and no considerably larger clone is one nucleotide away. The data derive from a study of response to subunit inactivated influenza vaccine (dated by TCRdb to 2017 to 2018). For the wider study: Deep quantitative T cell receptor repertoire profiling was used in the study to track responses to a trivalent subunit inactivated influenza vaccine. What the research found in general, with its limitations: It was suggested by the authors that each seasonal influenza vaccination may recruit only a limited number of new T cells.

Libraries were constructed by RT-PCR. Sequencing was carried out with an Illumina HiSeq 2500. TCRdb trimmed the raw reads at Q25, called clones with MiXCR and kept productive beta chains. Every CDR3 protein is listed once, alongside the most common genes and DNA of its rows. The sample contains about 610,000 distinct CDR3 sequences, less than 15% of them found a single time. The leading ten clones occupy approximately 10% of the sample. The TCR sequence derives from a man between 50 and 59 years old who received an inactivated influenza vaccine. Donor details come from another sample of the same person, matched by shared clones. The source was PBMCs from blood, collected approximately 13 days after vaccination.

At the DNA level, the sequence is TGCGCCAGCAGCTCCCCCGGGACAGGCGATGAAAAACTGTTTTTT. Its coded protein is CASSSPGTGDEKLFF. The sequence is built from TRBV5-1 and TRBJ1-4; 8 junctional bases match TRBD1. The germline V gene supplies CDR1 SGHRS and CDR2 YFSETQ. After removal of 3 bases from V and 6 bases from J, the junction retains 7 bases not matched to a gene. The CDR3 starts with the cysteine, ends with the phenylalanine, and has 15 residues. The CDR3 DNA has 45 bases and is translated from base 1.